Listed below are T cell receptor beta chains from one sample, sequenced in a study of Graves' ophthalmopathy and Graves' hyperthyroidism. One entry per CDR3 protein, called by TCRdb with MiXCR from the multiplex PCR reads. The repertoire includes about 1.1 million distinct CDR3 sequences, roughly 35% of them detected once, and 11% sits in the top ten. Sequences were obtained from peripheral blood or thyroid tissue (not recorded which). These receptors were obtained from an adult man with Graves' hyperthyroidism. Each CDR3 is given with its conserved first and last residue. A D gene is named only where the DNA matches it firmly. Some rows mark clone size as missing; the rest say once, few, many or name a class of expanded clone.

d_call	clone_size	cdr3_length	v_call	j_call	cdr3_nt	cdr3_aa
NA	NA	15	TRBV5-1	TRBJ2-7	TGTGCCAGCGGCTTGGGGTCCGGGACACACTACGAGCAGTACTTC	CASGLGSGTHYEQYF
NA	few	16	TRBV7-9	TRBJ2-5	TGCGCCAGCAGCCTCGCCACCGACGGCGCCCGGGGGACCCAGTACTTC	CASSLATDGARGTQYF
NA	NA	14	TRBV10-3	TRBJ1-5	TGTGCCAGCCGAGGGGAGGTCGGCAATCAGCCCCAGCATTTT	CASRGEVGNQPQHF
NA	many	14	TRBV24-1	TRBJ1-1	TGTGCCACCAGTGATGGACACGGGAACACTGAAGCTTTCTTT	CATSDGHGNTEAFF
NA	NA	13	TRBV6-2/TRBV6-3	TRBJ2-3	TGTGCCAGCAGTTACGAAGTTTACAATGCGCAGTATTTT	CASSYEVYNAQYF
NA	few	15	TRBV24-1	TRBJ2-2	TGTGCCACCGGACGGGGGCAGGGGGATACCGGGGAGCTGTTTTTT	CATGRGQGDTGELFF
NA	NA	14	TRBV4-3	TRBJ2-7	TGCGCCAGCAGCCAAACCCTCGGGGACCACGAGCAGTACTTC	CASSQTLGDHEQYF
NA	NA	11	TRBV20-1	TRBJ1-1	TGCAGTTACGCACAGAACACTGAAGCTTTCTTT	CSYAQNTEAFF
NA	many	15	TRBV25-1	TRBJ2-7	TGTGCCAGCAGTGAATGGGTAGGGGGCGGGATGGAGCAGTACTTC	CASSEWVGGGMEQYF
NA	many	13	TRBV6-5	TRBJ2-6	TGTGGAACAACACGCTCTGGGGCCAACGTCCTGACTTTC	CGTTRSGANVLTF
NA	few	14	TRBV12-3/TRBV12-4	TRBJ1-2	TGTGCCAGCAGCCAAAGCCCGAAGTCCGCGGTACACACCTTC	CASSQSPKSAVHTF
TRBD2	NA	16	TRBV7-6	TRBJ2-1	TGTGCCAGCAGCACGCCGGGACTAGCGCGCTACAATGAGCAGTTCTTC	CASSTPGLARYNEQFF
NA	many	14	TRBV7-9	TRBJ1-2	TGTGCCAGCAGCTTAGGCGGGGGGCTGGGCGGCTACACCTTC	CASSLGGGLGGYTF
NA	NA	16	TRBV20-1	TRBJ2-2	TGCAGTGCTAGGGGCACTAGCTTGGGAAACACCCGGGAGCTGTTTTTT	CSARGTSLGNTRELFF
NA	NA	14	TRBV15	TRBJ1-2	TGTGCCACCAGCAGTGATTCCGGGAACTATGGCTACACCTTC	CATSSDSGNYGYTF
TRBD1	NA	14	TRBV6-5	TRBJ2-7	TGTGCCAGCAGTGATCCGGGACAGAAAAGTCAGCAGTACTTC	CASSDPGQKSQQYF
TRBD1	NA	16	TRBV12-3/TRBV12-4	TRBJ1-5	TGTGCCAGCAGTATGGCGGGACAGGCACTAGGACAGCCCCAGCATTTT	CASSMAGQALGQPQHF
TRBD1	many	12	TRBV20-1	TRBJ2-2	TGCAGTGTCGGACAGGGTACCGGGGAGCTGTTTTTT	CSVGQGTGELFF
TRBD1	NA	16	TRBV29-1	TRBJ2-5	TGCAGCGTGGCTGACCCGACAGGGGGCTGGGAAGAGACCCAGTACTTC	CSVADPTGGWEETQYF
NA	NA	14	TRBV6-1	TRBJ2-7	TGTGCCAGCAGTGTCCGGGACGAGGCCTACGAGCAGTACTTC	CASSVRDEAYEQYF
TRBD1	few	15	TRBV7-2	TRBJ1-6	TGTGCCAGCAGCTCGAGAGGGGGCAGTGATTCACCCCTCCACTTT	CASSSRGGSDSPLHF
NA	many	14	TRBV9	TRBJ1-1	TGTGCCAGCAGCGTGAGAGCTGGGGCCACTGAAGCTTTCTTT	CASSVRAGATEAFF
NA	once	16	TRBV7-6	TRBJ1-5	TGTGCCAGCAGCTTAGGACTTGGGAATAGCAATCAGCCCCGGCATTTT	CASSLGLGNSNQPRHF
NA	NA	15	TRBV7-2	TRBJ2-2	TGTGCCAGCAGCTTAAATCCGGGATACACCGGGGAGCTGTTTTTT	CASSLNPGYTGELFF
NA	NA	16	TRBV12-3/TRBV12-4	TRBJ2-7	TGTGCCAGCAGTTACATCGGGGGCGGAATCGCCTACGAGCAGTACTTC	CASSYIGGGIAYEQYF
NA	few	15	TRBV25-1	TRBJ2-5	TGTGCCAGCAGTGAGCATCGGTACAGTCAAGAGACCCAGTACTTC	CASSEHRYSQETQYF
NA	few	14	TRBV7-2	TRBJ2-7	TGTGCCAGCAGCCGTAGGGCAAGCTCCTACGAGCAGTACTTC	CASSRRASSYEQYF
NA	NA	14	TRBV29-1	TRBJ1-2	TGCAGCGTTGAATTTGCGGGGGTTAGGGATGGCTACACCTTC	CSVEFAGVRDGYTF
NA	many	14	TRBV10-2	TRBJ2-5	TGCGCCAGCAGTGAGGCTCGTCCTCAAGAGACCCAGTACTTC	CASSEARPQETQYF
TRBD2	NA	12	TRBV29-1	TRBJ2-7	TGCAGCGTGATACTCGGGGGGTCCGAGCAGTACTTC	CSVILGGSEQYF
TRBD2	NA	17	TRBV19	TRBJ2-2	TGTGCCAGTAGAATAGACGGGCTAGCGGGTAACACCGGGGAGCTGTTTTTT	CASRIDGLAGNTGELFF
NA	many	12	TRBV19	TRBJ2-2	TGTGCCAGTACACTTGGACCCGGGGAGCTGTTTTTT	CASTLGPGELFF
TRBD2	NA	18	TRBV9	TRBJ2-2	TGTGCCAGCAGCGTTTGGAGGTCTAGCGGGAAAAACACCGGGGAGCTGTTTTTT	CASSVWRSSGKNTGELFF
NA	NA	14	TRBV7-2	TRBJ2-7	TGTGCCAGCAGCTACCAACAGGGCCCCTACGAGCAGTACTTC	CASSYQQGPYEQYF
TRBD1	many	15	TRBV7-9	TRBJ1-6	TGTGCCAGCAGCTTAGGGACAGGTGATAATTCACCCCTCCACTTT	CASSLGTGDNSPLHF
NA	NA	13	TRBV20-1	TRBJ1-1	TGCAGTGCTAGTGTCAGGGGAAACACTGAAGCTTTCTTT	CSASVRGNTEAFF
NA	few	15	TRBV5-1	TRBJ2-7	TGCGCCAGCAGACACGGCCAGGGGACATCCTACGAGCAGTACTTC	CASRHGQGTSYEQYF
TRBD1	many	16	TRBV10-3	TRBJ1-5	TGTGCCATCAGTGAGTCGACGACAGGGGTCAATCAGCCCCAGCATTTT	CAISESTTGVNQPQHF
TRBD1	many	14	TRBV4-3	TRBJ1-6	TGCGCCAGCAGCCAGGGACAGACGAATTCACCCCTCCACTTT	CASSQGQTNSPLHF
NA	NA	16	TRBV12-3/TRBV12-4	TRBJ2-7	TGTGCCAGCGGCGGATCGGATTCACAGGAATCCTACGAGCAGTACTTC	CASGGSDSQESYEQYF
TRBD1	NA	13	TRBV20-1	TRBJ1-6	TGCAGTGCTAGAAGACAGGGGCGTTCACCCCTCCACTTT	CSARRQGRSPLHF
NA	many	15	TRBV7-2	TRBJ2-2	TGTGCCAGCAGCTCCGGGACGGCGAACACCGGGGAGCTGTTTTTT	CASSSGTANTGELFF
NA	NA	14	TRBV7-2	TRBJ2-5	TGTGCCAGCAGCTTGAACGGACAAAATCAGCCCCAGTACTTC	CASSLNGQNQPQYF
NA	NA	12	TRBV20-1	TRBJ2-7	TGCAGTACCTCCGACGGAATCTACGAGCAGTACTTC	CSTSDGIYEQYF
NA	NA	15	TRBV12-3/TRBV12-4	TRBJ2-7	TGTGCCAGCAGCTTATCCGGGCAGGTTATCTACGAGCAGTACTTC	CASSLSGQVIYEQYF